The clone carrying this T cell receptor beta chain has a count of ten or more. Its antigen is still unknown. A junction boundary mismatches the germline segment, possibly from a read error. This sample is part of a study of T cells in Graves' hyperthyroidism and ophthalmopathy. Study results and limitations: By a 13 V-J model, ophthalmopathy was set apart from stable hyperthyroidism.

Template material for amplifying TCR beta CDR3 regions consisted of RNA transcripts. A first-round RT-PCR of the TCR CDR3 used the HTBI primer set. TCRdb reanalysed the multiplex PCR reads using MiXCR and keeps one entry per CDR3 protein. The sample carries 40,000 to 55,000 distinct CDR3 sequences, 45% to 50% recorded once. The TCR comes from a woman in her forties or fifties with Graves' hyperthyroidism. Sequencing used peripheral blood or thyroid tissue (not recorded which).

Here the CDR3 reads CSAEDRFNEAFF. The DNA of the CDR3 is TGCAGCGCTGAAGATCGTTTTAATGAAGCTTTCTTT. V usage is TRBV29-1 and J usage is TRBJ1-1; the D is unclear. CDR3 size: 12 residues. CDR1 is SQVTM, CDR2 ANQGSEA, per germline.